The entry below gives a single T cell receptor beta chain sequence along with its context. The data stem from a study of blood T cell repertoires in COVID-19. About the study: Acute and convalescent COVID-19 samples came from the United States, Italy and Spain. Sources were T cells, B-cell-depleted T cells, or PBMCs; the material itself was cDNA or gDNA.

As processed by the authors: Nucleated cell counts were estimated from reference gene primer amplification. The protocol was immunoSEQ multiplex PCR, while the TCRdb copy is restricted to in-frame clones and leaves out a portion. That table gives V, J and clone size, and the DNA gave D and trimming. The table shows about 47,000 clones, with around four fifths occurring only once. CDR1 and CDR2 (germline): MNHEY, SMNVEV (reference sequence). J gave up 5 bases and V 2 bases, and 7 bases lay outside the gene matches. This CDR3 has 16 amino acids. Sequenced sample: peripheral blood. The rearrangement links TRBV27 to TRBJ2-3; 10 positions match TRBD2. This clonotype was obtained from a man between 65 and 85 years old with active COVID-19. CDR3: CASSLIASGGKDTQYF. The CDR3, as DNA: TGTGCCAGCAGTTTAATCGCTAGCGGGGGTAAAGATACGCAGTATTTT.